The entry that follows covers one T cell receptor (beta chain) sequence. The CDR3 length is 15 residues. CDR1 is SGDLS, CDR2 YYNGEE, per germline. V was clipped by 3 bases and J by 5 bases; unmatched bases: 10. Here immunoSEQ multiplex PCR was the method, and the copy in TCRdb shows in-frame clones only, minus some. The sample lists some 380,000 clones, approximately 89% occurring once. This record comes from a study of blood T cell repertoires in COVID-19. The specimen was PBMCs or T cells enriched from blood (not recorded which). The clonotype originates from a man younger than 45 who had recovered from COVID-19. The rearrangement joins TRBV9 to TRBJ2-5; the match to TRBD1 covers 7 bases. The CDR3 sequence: CASSAQTGSSETQYF. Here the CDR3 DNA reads TGTGCCAGCAGCGCGCAGACAGGGTCGTCGGAGACCCAGTACTTC.